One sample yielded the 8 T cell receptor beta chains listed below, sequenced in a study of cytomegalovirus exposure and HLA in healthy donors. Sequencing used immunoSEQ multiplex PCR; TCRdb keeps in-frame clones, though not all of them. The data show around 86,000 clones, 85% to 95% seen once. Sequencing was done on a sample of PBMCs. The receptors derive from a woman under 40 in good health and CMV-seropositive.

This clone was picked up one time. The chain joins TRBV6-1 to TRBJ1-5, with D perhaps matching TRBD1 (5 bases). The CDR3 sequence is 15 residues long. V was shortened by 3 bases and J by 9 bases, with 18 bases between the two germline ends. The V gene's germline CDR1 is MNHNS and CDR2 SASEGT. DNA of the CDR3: TGTGCCAGCAGTGACAGGGACTCGGGGAATTCGCCCCAGCATTTT. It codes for CASSDRDSGNSPQHF.

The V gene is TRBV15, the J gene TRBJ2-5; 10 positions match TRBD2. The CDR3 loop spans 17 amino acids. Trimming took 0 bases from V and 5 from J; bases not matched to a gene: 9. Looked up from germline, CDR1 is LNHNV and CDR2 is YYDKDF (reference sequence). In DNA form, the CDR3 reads TGTGCCACCAGCAGAGAACACCTAGCGGGAGCAGGGGAGACCCAGTACTTC. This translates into CATSREHLAGAGETQYF.

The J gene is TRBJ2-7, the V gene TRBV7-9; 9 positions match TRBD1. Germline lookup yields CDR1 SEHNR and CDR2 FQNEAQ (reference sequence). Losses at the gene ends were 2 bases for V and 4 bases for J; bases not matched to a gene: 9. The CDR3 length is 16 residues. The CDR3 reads CASSLTPQGAFYEQYF. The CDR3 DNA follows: TGTGCCAGCAGCTTAACCCCACAGGGGGCTTTTTACGAGCAGTACTTC.

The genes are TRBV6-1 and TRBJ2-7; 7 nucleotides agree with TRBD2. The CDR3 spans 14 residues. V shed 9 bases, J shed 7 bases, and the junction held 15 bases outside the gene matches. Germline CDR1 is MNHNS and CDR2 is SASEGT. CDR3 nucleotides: TGTGCCAGTGATAGACTAGCAGGAAAGATGGAGCAGTACTTC. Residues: CASDRLAGKMEQYF.

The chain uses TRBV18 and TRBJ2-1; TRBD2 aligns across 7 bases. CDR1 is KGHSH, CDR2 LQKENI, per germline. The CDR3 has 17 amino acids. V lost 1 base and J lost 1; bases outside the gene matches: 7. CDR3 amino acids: CASSPRMSGGSYNEQFF. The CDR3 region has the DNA TGTGCCAGCTCACCACGGATGTCGGGAGGTTCCTACAATGAGCAGTTCTTC.

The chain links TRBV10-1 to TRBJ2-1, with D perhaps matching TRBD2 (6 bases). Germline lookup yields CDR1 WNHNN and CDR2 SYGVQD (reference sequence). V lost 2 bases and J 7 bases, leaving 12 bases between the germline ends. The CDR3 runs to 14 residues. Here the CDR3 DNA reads TGCGCCAGCAGTGAGAATTTAGCGGATAATGAGCAGTTCTTC. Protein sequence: CASSENLADNEQFF.

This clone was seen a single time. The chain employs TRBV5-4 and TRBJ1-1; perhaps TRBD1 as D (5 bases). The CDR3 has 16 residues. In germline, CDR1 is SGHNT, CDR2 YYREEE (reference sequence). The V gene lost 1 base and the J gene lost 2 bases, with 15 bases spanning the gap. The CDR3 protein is CASSLSKAGVNTEAFF. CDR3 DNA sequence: TGTGCCAGCAGCTTGTCGAAGGCGGGGGTAAACACTGAAGCTTTCTTT.

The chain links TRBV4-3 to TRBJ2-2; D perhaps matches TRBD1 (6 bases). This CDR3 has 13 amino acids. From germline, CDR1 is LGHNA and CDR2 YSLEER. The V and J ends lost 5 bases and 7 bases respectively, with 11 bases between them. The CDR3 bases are TGCGCCAGCAGCACAGGGTTCGACGGGGAGCTGTTTTTT. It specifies CASSTGFDGELFF.